By frequency in the sample, the clone carrying this TCR beta chain is medium-sized. Its antigen is still unknown. These data belong to a study of metastatic and nonmetastatic thyroid tumors. Notes on the study in general: Reported TCR beta diversity, measured in blood and tumor, was significantly higher for malignant thyroid tumors than for benign nodules.

MiXCR re-clonotyped the PCR reads for TCRdb. The data hold around 7,800 clones, with around 30% observed a single time. Not a single patient had been given any form of treatment at any point before undergoing thyroid surgery. This CDR3 spans 16 amino acids. Trimming cost V 8 bases and J 2 bases, with 18 bases left between them. The V call is TRBV12-3 or TRBV12-4, the J call TRBJ2-2; D is perhaps TRBD2 (5 bases). This TCR derives from a male donor with papillary thyroid cancer or a benign thyroid nodule (not recorded which). Some clones in this sample may be carry-over from other donors' samples. Input material: adjacent normal tissue. CDR3 nucleotides: TGTGCCAGCTTTAAAGGGAGTACGGCCAACACCGGGGAGCTGTTTTTT. Translated, it gives CASFKGSTANTGELFF.